A single sample gave rise to the 9 T cell receptor beta chains below, sequenced in a study of blood T cell repertoires in COVID-19 (dated by TCRdb to 2020 to 2022). Libraries were prepared through the immunoSEQ multiplex PCR assay. The clones in this table, taken by TCRdb from immuneACCESS, are in-frame only. Not every clone is retained; where verified, under half of the shortfall comes from an unresolved V gene, and the cause of the rest is unknown. Across this sample there are 270,000 or so clones, with 89% seen only once. Of the sample, roughly 4.5% is held by the ten largest clones. The sequenced sample was peripheral blood. The receptors come from a woman in her thirties or forties who had recovered from COVID-19.

The J gene is TRBJ1-1, the V gene TRBV5-6; D might be TRBD1 (5 bases). The CDR3 length is 13 residues. Trimming removed 0 bases at V and 9 bases at J, with 12 bases between. Germline CDR1 reads SGHDT; CDR2 reads YYEEEE. The CDR3 DNA follows: TGTGCCAGCAGCTTGGGCGGGACCCCAAAAGCTTTCTTT. Protein: CASSLGGTPKAFF.

This chain joins TRBV6-2 or TRBV6-3 and TRBJ2-1, with D maybe TRBD1 (6 bases). Germline CDR1 reads MNHEY; CDR2 reads SVGEGT. The length of the CDR3 is 20 residues. V lost 6 bases and J lost 7, with 34 bases in between. Here the CDR3 reads CASSFDPELTKFERGNEQFF. The CDR3 coding sequence is TGTGCCAGCAGCTTCGACCCGGAACTCACCAAGTTTGAAAGGGGGAATGAGCAGTTCTTC.

The chain carries TRBV30 and TRBJ2-3, with D perhaps TRBD2 (6 bases). Germline-derived CDR1 and CDR2 are GTSNPN and SVGIG (reference sequence). This CDR3 region has 14 residues. CDR3 residues: CALQLAGPRDTQYF. CDR3 DNA: TGTGCGCTTCAGCTGGCGGGGCCCAGGGATACGCAGTATTTT.

CDR3 sequence reads: CASSLRRVNGFYEQYF. CDR3 in DNA: TGTGCCAGCAGCTTAAGGCGGGTGAACGGATTCTACGAGCAGTACTTC. The rearrangement links TRBV5-4 to TRBJ2-7; D is perhaps TRBD2 (5 bases). The germline V and J ends were trimmed by 2 bases and 3 bases, with 18 bases remaining between them. This CDR3 has 16 residues. Germline-derived CDR1 and CDR2 are SGHNT and YYREEE (reference sequence).

The chain couples TRBV5-1 to TRBJ2-2; unclear D gene. The germline CDR1 and CDR2 sequences are SGHRS and YFSETQ. CDR3 length equals 13 residues. Trimming removed 7 bases at V and 3 bases at J, with 10 bases between. Here the CDR3 DNA reads TGCGCCAGCGTGGAGTCCGACACCGGGGAGCTGTTTTTT. It yields the protein CASVESDTGELFF.

V and J are TRBV7-9 and TRBJ1-5, with 9 positions matching TRBD1. V dropped 5 bases and J dropped 4; count of bases not matched to a gene: 3. The CDR3 is made up of 14 amino acids. CDR1 and CDR2 (germline): SEHNR, FQNEAQ (reference sequence). DNA of the CDR3: TGTGCCAGCAGCCACAGGGGGCCAAATCAGCCCCAGCATTTT. Residues: CASSHRGPNQPQHF.

The J gene is TRBJ1-2, the V gene TRBV6-5; 10 bases map to TRBD1. V shed 0 bases and J 8 bases; nucleotides not matched to a gene: 9. The CDR3 covers 16 residues. Germline V gene sequence: CDR1 MNHEY, CDR2 SVGAGI. This chain's CDR3 is CASSYSFRDRGLGYTF. CDR3 sequence (DNA): TGTGCCAGCAGTTACTCGTTCCGGGACAGGGGATTAGGCTACACCTTC.

The CDR3 DNA reads as TGTGCCAGCAGGGATCGGACAGACCAGCCCCAGCATTTT. This gives the protein CASRDRTDQPQHF. The rearrangement joins TRBV27 to TRBJ1-5, with D maybe TRBD1 (6 bases). The germline gives CDR1 MNHEY, CDR2 SMNVEV (reference sequence). The CDR3 loop spans 13 amino acids. The V gene lost 6 bases and the J gene lost 7 bases, with 13 bases spanning the gap.

The chain recombines TRBV29-1 with TRBJ2-7; D not certain. Germline CDR1 and CDR2: SQVTM and ANQGSEA. The V gene lost 4 bases and the J gene lost 3 bases, with 10 bases spanning the gap. This CDR3 has 12 amino acids. The CDR3 DNA follows: TGCAGCGTTGCAGGTTCTGGCTACGAGCAGTACTTC. This encodes CSVAGSGYEQYF.